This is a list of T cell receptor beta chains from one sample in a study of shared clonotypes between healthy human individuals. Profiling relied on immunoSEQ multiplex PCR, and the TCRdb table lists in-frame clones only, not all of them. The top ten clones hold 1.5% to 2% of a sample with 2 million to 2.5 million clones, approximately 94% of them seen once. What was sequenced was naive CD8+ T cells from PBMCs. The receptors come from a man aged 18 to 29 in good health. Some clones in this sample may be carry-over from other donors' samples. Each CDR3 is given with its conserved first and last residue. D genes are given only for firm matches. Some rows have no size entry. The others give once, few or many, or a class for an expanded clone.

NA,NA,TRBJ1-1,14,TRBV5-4,CASSLTGRGSEAFF,TGTGCCAGCAGCTTGACCGGCAGGGGAAGTGAAGCTTTCTTT
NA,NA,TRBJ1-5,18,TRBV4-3,CASSQTNLGEVGNQPQHF,TGCGCCAGCAGCCAAACCAATTTGGGGGAAGTAGGCAATCAGCCCCAGCATTTT
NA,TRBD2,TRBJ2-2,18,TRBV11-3,CASSSGLAGADSTGELFF,TGTGCCAGCAGCTCGGGACTAGCGGGAGCCGACAGCACCGGGGAGCTGTTTTTT
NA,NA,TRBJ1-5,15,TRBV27,CASSLSAEHHQPQHF,TGTGCCAGCAGTTTATCGGCAGAGCACCATCAGCCCCAGCATTTT
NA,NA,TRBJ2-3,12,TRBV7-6,CASSLVASSQYF,TGTGCCAGCAGCTTAGTTGCTAGTAGCCAGTATTTT
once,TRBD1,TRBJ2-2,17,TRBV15,CATSRDKDRVNTGELFF,TGTGCCACCAGCAGAGATAAAGACAGGGTGAACACCGGGGAGCTGTTTTTT
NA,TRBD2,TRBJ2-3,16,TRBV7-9,CASSSGLAGVLDTQYF,TGTGCCAGCAGCTCCGGACTAGCGGGAGTTTTAGATACGCAGTATTTT
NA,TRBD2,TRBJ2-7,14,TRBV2,CASSVLAGAYEQYF,TGTGCCAGCAGTGTTCTAGCGGGAGCCTACGAGCAGTACTTC
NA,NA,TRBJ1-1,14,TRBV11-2,CASSLVPGNTEAFF,TGTGCCAGCAGCTTAGTCCCTGGGAACACTGAAGCTTTCTTT
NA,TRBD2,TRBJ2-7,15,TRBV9,CASSEGLADTYEQYF,TGTGCCAGCAGCGAGGGACTAGCGGACACCTACGAGCAGTACTTC
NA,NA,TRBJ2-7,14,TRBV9,CASSVGPDSYEQYF,TGTGCCAGCAGCGTAGGCCCAGACTCCTACGAGCAGTACTTC
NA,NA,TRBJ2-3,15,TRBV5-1,CASSYSRQSTDTQYF,TGCGCCAGCAGCTATTCTCGGCAGAGCACAGATACGCAGTATTTT
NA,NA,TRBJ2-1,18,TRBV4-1,CASSQDTYLVFPSNEQFF,TGCGCCAGCAGCCAAGATACATACTTGGTTTTCCCTAGCAATGAGCAGTTCTTC
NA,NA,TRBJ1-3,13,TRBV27,CASSLGRGNTIYF,TGTGCCAGCAGTTTGGGGCGGGGAAACACCATATATTTT
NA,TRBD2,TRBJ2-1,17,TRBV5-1,CASSLLLAGGRSNEQFF,TGCGCCAGCAGCTTGTTGCTAGCGGGAGGTCGGTCCAATGAGCAGTTCTTC
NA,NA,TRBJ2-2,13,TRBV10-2,CASSTGRTGELFF,TGCGCCAGCAGCACAGGGCGCACCGGGGAGCTGTTTTTT
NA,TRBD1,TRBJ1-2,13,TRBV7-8,CASSGDRKGGYTF,TGTGCCAGCAGCGGGGACAGGAAGGGGGGCTACACCTTC
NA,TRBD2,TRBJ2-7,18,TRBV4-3,CASSQGISVGGRAYEQYF,TGCGCCAGCAGCCAAGGAATATCTGTAGGAGGGAGGGCCTACGAGCAGTACTTC
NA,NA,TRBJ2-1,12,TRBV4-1,CASSSLGNEQFF,TGCGCCAGCAGCTCCCTAGGGAATGAGCAGTTCTTC
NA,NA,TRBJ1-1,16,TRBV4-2,CASSQDDGQLNTEAFF,TGTGCCAGCAGCCAAGATGACGGACAGTTGAACACTGAAGCTTTCTTT
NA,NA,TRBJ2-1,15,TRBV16,CASSQLGRTYNEQFF,TGTGCCAGCAGCCAACTAGGCCGGACCTACAATGAGCAGTTCTTC
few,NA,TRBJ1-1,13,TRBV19,CASTVGREAEAFF,TGTGCCAGTACCGTGGGCAGGGAAGCTGAAGCTTTCTTT
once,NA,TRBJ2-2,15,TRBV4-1,CASSQGQGMAGELFF,TGCGCCAGCAGCCAAGGGCAGGGGATGGCCGGGGAGCTGTTTTTT
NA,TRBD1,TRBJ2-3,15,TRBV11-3,CASSLGTETTDTQYF,TGTGCCAGCAGCTTGGGGACAGAGACTACAGATACGCAGTATTTT
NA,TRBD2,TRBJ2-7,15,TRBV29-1,CSVEDPGTGGSEQYF,TGCAGCGTTGAAGATCCCGGGACGGGAGGATCCGAGCAGTACTTC
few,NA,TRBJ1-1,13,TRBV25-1,CASSGGVNTEAFF,TGTGCCAGCAGTGGTGGGGTTAACACTGAAGCTTTCTTT
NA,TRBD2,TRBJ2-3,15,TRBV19,CASRGLAGGTDTQYF,TGTGCCAGTAGGGGACTAGCGGGAGGTACAGATACGCAGTATTTT
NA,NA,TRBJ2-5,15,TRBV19,CASSPVPGPQETQYF,TGTGCCAGTAGTCCGGTACCGGGTCCCCAAGAGACCCAGTACTTC
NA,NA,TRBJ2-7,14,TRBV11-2,CASSLLFPGSEQYF,TGTGCCAGCAGCTTACTGTTTCCAGGAAGCGAGCAGTACTTC
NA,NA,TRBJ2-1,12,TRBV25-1,CASSHGRNEQFF,TGTGCCAGCAGTCACGGACGGAATGAGCAGTTCTTC
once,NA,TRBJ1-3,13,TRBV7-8,CASSRTSGNTIYF,TGTGCCAGCAGCCGGACCTCTGGAAACACCATATATTTT
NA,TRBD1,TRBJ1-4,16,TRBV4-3,CASSQSNRGYREKLFF,TGCGCCAGCAGCCAATCCAACAGGGGGTATCGGGAAAAACTGTTTTTT
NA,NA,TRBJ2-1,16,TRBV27,CASSPGAYGSNNEQFF,TGTGCCAGCAGTCCGGGGGCGTACGGGTCCAACAATGAGCAGTTCTTC
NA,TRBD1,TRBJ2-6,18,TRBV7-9,CASSNGQGATSGANVLTF,TGTGCCAGCAGCAACGGACAGGGGGCGACGTCGGGGGCCAACGTCCTGACTTTC
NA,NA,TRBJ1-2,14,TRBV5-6,CASSLGAQVYGYTF,TGTGCCAGCAGCTTGGGGGCTCAGGTTTATGGCTACACCTTC
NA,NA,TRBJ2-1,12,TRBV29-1,CSADPDGYEQFF,TGCAGCGCCGACCCGGACGGCTATGAGCAGTTCTTC
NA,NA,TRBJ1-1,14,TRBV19,CASIPGPKNTEAFF,TGTGCCAGTATTCCGGGACCCAAGAACACTGAAGCTTTCTTT
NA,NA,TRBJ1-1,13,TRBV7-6,CASSSRRNTEAFF,TGTGCCAGCAGCAGTCGGCGGAACACTGAAGCTTTCTTT
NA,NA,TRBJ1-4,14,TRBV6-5,CASTDGIYPEKLFF,TGTGCCAGCACCGACGGGATATATCCTGAAAAACTGTTTTTT
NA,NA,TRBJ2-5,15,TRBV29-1,CSVRPASLEGETQYF,TGCAGCGTGCGCCCGGCGTCGCTAGAGGGGGAGACCCAGTACTTC
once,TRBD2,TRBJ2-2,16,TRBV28,CASSLHSGSLTGELFF,TGTGCCAGCAGTTTACACAGCGGGAGCCTCACCGGGGAGCTGTTTTTT
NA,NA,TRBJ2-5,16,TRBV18,CASSPSKGLAGETQYF,TGTGCCAGCTCACCGAGTAAAGGCCTAGCTGGAGAGACCCAGTACTTC
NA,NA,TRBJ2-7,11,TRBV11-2,CASRTAGEQYF,TGTGCCAGCAGGACAGCCGGGGAGCAGTACTTC
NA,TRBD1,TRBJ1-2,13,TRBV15,CATSRTGGSGYTF,TGTGCCACCAGCCGGACAGGGGGCAGTGGCTACACCTTC
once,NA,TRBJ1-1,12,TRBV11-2,CASSSLGPEAFF,TGTGCCAGCAGCTCTCTCGGCCCTGAAGCTTTCTTT
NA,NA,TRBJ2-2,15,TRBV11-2,CASRRRGSNTGELFF,TGTGCCAGCAGGAGGAGGGGGTCAAACACCGGGGAGCTGTTTTTT
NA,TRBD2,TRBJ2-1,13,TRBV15,CATSTRTSTEQFF,TGTGCCACCAGCACCAGGACTAGCACTGAGCAGTTCTTC
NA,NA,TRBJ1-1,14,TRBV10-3,CAIGAGVSGTEAFF,TGTGCCATCGGTGCAGGGGTGTCGGGCACTGAAGCTTTCTTT
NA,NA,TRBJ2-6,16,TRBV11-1,CASSLTQGAGANVLTF,TGTGCCAGCAGCTTAACACAGGGTGCTGGGGCCAACGTCCTGACTTTC
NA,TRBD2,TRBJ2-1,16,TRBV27,CASSPGTSGSYNEQFF,TGTGCCAGCAGTCCCGGGACTAGCGGGAGCTACAATGAGCAGTTCTTC
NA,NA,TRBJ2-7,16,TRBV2,CASSEGLAPEGYEQYF,TGTGCCAGCAGTGAAGGTTTGGCACCAGAAGGGTACGAGCAGTACTTC
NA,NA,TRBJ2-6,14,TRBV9,CASSDLSGANVLTF,TGTGCCAGCAGCGACCTCTCTGGGGCCAACGTCCTGACTTTC
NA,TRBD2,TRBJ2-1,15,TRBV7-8,CASSPLAGQDDEQFF,TGTGCCAGCAGCCCCCTAGCGGGGCAAGACGATGAGCAGTTCTTC
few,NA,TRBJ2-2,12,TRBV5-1,CASPDGMGELFF,TGCGCCAGCCCGGACGGAATGGGGGAGCTGTTTTTT
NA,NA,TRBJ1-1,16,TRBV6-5,CASSYSQGISNTEAFF,TGTGCCAGCAGTTACTCTCAGGGGATCTCGAACACTGAAGCTTTCTTT